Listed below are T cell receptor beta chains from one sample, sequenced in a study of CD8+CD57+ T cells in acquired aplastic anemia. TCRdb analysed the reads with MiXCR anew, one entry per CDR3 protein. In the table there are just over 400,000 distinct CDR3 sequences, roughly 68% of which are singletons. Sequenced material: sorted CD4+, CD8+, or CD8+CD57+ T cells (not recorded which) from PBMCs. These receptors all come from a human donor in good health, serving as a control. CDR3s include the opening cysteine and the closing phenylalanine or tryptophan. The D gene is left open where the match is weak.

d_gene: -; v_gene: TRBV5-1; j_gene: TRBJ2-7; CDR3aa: CASSFSSVEHF
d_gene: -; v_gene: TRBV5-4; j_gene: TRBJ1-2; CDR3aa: CASSSPTRSHYGYTF
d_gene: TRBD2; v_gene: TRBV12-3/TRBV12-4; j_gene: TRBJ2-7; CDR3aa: CASSLGTTSGVDEQYF
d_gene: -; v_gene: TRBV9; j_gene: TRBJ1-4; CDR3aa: CASSPLGQNEKLFF
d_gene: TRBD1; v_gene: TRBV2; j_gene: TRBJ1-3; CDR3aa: CASRRGQGSLSGNTIYF
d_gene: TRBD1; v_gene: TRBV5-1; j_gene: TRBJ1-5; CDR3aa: CASSDHRGAYQPQHF
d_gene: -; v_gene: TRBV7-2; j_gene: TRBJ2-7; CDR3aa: CATSTPSSYEQYF
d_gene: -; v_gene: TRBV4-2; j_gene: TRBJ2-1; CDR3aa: CASDLAALEQFF
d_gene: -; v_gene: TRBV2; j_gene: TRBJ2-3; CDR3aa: CASSGEATDTQYF
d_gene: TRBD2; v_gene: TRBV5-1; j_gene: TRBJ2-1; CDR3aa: CASRLVISGGAGEQFF
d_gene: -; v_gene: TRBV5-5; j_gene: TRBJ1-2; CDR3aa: CASSLALPNYGYTF
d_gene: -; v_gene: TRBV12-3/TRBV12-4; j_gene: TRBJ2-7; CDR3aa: CASSRGLEDEQYF
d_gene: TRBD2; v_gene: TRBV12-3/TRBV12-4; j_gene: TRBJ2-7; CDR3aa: CASSRVGGEQYF
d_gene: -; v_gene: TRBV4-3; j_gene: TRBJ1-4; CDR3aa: CASSPLGEGEKLFF
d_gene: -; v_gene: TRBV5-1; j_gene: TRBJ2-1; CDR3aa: CASSLGAGSYNEQFF
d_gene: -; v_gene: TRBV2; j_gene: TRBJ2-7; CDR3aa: CASSPHGELNDEQYF
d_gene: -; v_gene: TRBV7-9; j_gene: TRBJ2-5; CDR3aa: CASSFRSVKGWRETQYF
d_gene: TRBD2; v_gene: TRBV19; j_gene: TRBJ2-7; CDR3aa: CASSPGGRSYEQYF
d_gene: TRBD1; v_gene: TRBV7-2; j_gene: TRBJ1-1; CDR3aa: CASSSGTGRNMNTEAFF
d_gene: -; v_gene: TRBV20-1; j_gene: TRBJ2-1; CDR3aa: CSAYRDGSSPPLDEQFF
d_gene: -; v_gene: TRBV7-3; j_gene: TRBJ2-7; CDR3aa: CASSLISGANDLTYF
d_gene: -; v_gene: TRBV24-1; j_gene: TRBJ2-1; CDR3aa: CATSDIESSYNEQFF
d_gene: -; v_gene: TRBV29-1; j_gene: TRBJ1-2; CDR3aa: CSVAKGGNYGYTF
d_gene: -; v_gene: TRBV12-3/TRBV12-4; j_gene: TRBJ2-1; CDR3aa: CASSITYNEQFF
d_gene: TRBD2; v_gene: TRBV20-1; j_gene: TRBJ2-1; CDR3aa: CSAISVAGGLYNEQFF
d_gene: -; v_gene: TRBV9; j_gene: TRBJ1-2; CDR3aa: CASTDGVRAHYETF
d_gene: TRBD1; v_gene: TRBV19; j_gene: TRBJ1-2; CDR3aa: CASRKDRDPLYGYTF
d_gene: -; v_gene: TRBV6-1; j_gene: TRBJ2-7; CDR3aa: CASSAVGAGYEQYF
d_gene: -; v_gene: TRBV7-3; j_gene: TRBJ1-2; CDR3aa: CASSEVGGVYGYTF
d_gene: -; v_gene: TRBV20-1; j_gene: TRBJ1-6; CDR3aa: CSARKTEGYVHF
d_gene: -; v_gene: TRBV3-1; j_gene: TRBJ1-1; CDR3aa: CASSRHTGSMNTEAFF
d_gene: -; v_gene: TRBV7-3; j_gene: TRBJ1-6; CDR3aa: CASSLATLANEQF
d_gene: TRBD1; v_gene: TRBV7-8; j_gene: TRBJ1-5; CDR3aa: CASSAGRGPNQPKHF
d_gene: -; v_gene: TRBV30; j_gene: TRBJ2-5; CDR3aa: CAWSPAETQYF
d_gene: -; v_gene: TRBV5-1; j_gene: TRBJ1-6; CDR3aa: CASSLGPERGSPLHF
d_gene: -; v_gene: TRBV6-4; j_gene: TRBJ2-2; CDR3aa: CASSDTDVASGELFF
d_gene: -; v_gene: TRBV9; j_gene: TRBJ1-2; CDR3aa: CASSVQNDSPLHYTF
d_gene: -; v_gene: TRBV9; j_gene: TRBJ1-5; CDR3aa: CASSVEAGRQPQHF
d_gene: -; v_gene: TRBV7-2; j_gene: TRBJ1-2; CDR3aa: CASSFRAHNYGGTF
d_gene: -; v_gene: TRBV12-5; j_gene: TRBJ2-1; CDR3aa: CASSFVGGAGNEQFF
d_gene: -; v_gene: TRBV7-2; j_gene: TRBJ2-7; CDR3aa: CATSPQEDTQEFGF
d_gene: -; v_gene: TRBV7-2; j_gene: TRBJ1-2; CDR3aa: CASSLQQGGGWAF
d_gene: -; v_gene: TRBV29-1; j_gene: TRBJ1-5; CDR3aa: CSVEESGYRYQLF
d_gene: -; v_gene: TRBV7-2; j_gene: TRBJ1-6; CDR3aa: CASSSFSSSSSYTPLHF
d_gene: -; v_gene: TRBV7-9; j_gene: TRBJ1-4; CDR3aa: CASSLIRIGLGTGFF
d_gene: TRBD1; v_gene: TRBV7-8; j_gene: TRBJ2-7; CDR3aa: CASSSTAGQGIEQYF
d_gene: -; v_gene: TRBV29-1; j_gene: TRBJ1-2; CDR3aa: CSVEDFPGRDGYTF
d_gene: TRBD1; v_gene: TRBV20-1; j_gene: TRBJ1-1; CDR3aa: CSAEGAITEAFF
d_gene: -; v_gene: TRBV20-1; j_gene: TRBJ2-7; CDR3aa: CSALRDDGTDEQYF
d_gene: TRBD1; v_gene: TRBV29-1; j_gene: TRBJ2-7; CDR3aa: CSLGQGGYEQYF
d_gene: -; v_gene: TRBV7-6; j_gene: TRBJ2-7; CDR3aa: CASSPRGDEQYF
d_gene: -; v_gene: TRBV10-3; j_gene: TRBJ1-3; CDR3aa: CAISEPTGLGNTIYF